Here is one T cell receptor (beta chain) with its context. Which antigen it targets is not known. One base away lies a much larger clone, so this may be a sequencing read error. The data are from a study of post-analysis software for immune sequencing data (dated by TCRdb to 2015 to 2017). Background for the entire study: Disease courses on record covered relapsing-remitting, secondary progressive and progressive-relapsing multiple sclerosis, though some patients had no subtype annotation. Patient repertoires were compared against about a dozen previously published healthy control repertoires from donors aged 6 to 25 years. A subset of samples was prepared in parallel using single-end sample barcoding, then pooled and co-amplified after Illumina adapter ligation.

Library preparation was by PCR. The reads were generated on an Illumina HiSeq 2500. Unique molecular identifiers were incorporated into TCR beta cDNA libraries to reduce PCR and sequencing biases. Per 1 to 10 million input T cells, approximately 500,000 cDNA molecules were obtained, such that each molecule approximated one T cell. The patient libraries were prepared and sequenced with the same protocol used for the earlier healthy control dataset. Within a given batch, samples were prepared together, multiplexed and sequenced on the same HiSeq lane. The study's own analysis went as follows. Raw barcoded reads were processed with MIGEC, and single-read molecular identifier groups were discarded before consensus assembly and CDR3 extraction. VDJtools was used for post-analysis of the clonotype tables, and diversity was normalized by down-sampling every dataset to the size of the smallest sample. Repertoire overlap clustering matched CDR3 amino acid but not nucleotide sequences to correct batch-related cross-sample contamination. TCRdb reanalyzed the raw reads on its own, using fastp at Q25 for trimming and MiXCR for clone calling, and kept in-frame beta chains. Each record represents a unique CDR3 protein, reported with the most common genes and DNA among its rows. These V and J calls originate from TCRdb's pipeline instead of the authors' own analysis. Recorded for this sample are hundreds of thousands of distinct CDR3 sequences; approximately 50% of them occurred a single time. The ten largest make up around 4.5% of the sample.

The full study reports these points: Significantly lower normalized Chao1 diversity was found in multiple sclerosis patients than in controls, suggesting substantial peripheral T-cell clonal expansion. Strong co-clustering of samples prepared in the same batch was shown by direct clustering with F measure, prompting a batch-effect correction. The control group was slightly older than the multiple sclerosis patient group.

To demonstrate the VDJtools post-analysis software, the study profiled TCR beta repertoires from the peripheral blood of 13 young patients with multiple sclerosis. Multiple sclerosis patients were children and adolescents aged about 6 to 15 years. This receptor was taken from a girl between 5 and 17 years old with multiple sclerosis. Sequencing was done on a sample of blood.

In nucleotides, the sequence is TGTGCCAGCAACCGGGACACCTCCTACGAGCAGTACTTC. This sequence encodes CASNRDTSYEQYF. The chain is made from TRBV12-3 or TRBV12-4 and TRBJ2-7; the D segment could be TRBD1, given 6 matching bases. From the cysteine through the phenylalanine, the CDR3 covers 13 amino acids. CDR3 DNA only is kept here, 39 bases in frame from base 1. Between the V and J ends, shortened by 7 bases and 0 bases respectively, the junction contains 10 bases.